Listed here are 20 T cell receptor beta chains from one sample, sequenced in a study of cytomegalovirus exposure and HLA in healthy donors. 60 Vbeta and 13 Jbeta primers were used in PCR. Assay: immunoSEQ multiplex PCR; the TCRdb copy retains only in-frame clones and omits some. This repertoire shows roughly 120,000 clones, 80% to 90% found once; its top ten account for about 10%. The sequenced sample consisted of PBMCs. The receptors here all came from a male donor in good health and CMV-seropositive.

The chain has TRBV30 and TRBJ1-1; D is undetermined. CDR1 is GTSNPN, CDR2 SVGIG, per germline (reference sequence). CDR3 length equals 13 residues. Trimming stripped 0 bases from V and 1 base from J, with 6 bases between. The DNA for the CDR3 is TGTGCCTGGAGTGTACTCAAGAACACTGAAGCTTTCTTT. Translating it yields CAWSVLKNTEAFF.

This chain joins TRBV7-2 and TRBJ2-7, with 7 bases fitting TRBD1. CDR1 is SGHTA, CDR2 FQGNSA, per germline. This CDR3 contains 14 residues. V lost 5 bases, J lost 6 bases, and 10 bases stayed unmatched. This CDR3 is CASSLETGSPEQYF. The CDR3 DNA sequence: TGTGCCAGCAGCCTAGAGACAGGGAGTCCCGAGCAGTACTTC.

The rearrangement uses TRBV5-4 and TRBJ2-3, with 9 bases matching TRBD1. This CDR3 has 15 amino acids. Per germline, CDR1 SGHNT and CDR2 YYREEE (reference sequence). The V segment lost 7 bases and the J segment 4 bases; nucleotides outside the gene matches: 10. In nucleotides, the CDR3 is TGTGCCAGCGCGGCCACGGGACAGGGTTCAGATACGCAGTATTTT. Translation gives CASAATGQGSDTQYF.

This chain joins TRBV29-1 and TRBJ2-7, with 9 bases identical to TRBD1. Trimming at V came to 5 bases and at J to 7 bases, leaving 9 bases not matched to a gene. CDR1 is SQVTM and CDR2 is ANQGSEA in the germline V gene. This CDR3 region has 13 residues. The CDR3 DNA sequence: TGCAGCGTTTACCTTGGGGACAGGGATGAGCAGTACTTC. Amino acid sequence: CSVYLGDRDEQYF.

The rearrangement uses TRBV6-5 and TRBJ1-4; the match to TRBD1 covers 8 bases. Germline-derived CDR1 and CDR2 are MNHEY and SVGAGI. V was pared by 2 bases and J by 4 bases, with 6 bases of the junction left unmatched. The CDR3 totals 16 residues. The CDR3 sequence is CASSYTPGQVNEKLFF. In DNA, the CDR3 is TGTGCCAGCAGTTACACACCGGGACAGGTTAATGAAAAACTGTTTTTT.

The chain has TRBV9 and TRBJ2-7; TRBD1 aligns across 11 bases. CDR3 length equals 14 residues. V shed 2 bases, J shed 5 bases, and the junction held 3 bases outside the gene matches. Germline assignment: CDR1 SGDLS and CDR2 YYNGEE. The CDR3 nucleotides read TGTGCCAGCAGCGTTAGGACAGGGGGCCACGAGCAGTACTTC. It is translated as CASSVRTGGHEQYF.

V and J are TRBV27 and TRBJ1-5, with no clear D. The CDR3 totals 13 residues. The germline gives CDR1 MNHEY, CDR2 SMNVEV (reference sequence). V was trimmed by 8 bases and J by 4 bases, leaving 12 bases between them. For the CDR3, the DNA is TGTGCCAGCGGGTGGAGGGAAAATCAGCCCCAGCATTTT. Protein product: CASGWRENQPQHF.

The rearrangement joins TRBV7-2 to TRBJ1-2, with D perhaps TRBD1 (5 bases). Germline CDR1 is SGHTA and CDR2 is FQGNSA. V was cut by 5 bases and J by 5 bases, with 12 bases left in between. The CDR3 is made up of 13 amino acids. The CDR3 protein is CASSPGTAYGYTF. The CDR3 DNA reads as TGTGCCAGCAGCCCCGGGACTGCGTATGGCTACACCTTC.

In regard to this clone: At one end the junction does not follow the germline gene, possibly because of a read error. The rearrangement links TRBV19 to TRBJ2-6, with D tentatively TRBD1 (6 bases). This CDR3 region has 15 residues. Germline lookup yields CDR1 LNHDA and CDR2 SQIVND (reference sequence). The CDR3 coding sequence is TGTGCCAGTAGTATAGAACAGGGCCGTGCCAACGGCCTGACTTTC. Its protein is CASSIEQGRANGLTF.

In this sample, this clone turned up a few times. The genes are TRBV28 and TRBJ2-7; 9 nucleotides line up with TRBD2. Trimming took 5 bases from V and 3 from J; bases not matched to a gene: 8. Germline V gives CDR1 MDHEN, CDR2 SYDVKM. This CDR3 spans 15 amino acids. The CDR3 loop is CASSPGLASNYEQYF. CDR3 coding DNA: TGTGCCAGCAGTCCTGGACTAGCGAGTAACTACGAGCAGTACTTC. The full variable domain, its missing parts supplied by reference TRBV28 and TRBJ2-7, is DVKVTQSSRYLVKRTGEKVFLECVQDMDHENMFWYRQDPGLGLRLIYFSYDVKMKEKGDIPEGYSVSREKKERFSLILESASTNQTSMYLCASSPGLASNYEQYFGPGTRLTVT.

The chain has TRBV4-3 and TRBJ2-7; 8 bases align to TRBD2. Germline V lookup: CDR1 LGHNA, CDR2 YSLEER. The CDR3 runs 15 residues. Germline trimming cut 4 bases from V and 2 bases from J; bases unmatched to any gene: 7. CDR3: CASSLGIAGTYEQYF. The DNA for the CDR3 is TGCGCCAGCAGCCTGGGGATAGCGGGGACCTACGAGCAGTACTTC.

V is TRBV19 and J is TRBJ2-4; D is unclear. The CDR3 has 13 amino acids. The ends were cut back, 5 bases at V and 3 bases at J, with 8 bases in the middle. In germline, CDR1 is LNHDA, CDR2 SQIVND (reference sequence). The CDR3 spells CASSFGLKNIQYF. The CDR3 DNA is TGTGCCAGTAGTTTTGGGCTCAAAAACATTCAGTACTTC.

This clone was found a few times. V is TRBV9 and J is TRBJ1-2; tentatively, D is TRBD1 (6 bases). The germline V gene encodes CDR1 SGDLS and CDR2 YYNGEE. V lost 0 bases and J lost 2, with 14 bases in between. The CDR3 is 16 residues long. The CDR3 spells CASSVDFGGPNYGYTF. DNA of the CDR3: TGTGCCAGCAGCGTAGATTTCGGGGGGCCGAACTATGGCTACACCTTC.

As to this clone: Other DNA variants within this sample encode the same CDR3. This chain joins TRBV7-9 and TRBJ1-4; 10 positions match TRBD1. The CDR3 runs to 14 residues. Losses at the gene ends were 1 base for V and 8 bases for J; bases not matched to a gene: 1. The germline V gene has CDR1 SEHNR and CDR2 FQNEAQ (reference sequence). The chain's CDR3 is CASSLGTGGEKLFF. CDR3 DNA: TGTGCCAGCAGCTTAGGGACAGGGGGAGAAAAACTGTTTTTT.

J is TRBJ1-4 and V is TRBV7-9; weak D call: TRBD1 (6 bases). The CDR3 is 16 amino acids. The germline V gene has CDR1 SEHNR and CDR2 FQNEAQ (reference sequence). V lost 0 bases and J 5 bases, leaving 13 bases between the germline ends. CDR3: CASSLAAAGANEKLFF. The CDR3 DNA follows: TGTGCCAGCAGCTTAGCCGCGGCAGGGGCAAATGAAAAACTGTTTTTT.

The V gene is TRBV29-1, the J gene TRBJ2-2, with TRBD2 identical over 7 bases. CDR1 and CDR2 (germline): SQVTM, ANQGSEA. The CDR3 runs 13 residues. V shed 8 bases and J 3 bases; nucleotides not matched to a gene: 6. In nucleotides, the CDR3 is TGCAGCATAAAACGGGGGGACACCGGGGAGCTGTTTTTT. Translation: CSIKRGDTGELFF.

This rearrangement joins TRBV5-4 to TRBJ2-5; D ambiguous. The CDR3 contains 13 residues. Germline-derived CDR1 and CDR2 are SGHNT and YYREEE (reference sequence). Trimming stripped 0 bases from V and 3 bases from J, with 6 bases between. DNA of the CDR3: TGTGCCAGCAGCTTGGAGGCGGAAGAGACCCAGTACTTC. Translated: CASSLEAEETQYF.

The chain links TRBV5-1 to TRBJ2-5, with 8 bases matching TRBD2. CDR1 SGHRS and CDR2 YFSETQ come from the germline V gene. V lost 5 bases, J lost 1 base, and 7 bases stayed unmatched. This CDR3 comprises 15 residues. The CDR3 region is CASRAGGVTQETQYF. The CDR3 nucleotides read TGCGCCAGCAGGGCCGGGGGGGTCACCCAAGAGACCCAGTACTTC.

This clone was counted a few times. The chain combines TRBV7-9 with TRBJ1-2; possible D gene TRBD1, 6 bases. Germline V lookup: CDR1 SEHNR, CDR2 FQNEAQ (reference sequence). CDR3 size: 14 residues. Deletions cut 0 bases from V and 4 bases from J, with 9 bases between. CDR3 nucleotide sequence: TGTGCCAGCAGCTTAGCAGGGGGTGTCTATGGCTACACCTTC. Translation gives CASSLAGGVYGYTF.

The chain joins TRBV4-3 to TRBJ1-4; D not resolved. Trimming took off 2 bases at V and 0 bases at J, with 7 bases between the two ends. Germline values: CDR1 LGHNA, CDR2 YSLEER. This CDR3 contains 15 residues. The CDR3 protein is CASSQNTATNEKLFF. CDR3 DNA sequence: TGCGCCAGCAGCCAAAACACCGCAACTAATGAAAAACTGTTTTTT.